The rows below give T cell receptor beta chains drawn from one sample of a study of blood T cell repertoires in COVID-19. Sequencing used immunoSEQ multiplex PCR; TCRdb keeps in-frame clones, though not all of them. This table holds approximately 220,000 clones, 83% found once. The sample was PBMCs or T cells enriched from blood (not recorded which). The receptors were sampled from a woman aged 45-65 years who had been exposed to COVID-19. Each CDR3 is given with its conserved first and last residue. The D gene is left open where the match is weak. For some rows the clone size is stated as once, few or many, or as a class when expanded; others skip it.

j_gene,v_gene,d_gene,abundance,CDR3aa,CDR3nt
TRBJ2-1,TRBV28,TRBD2,few,CASSFFSGRYNEQFF,TGTGCCAGCAGTTTTTTTAGCGGGCGTTACAATGAGCAGTTCTTC
TRBJ1-2,TRBV7-2,.,.,CASSLQTNYGYTF,TGTGCCAGCAGCTTACAGACAAACTATGGCTACACCTTC
TRBJ2-7,TRBV2,.,.,CASSGYYEQYF,TGTGCCAGCAGTGGCTACTACGAGCAGTACTTC
TRBJ1-5,TRBV2,TRBD1,.,CASSQTGGHQPQHF,TGTGCCAGCAGTCAGACAGGGGGCCATCAGCCCCAGCATTTT
TRBJ2-5,TRBV5-4,TRBD2,.,CASRKSGEETQYF,TGTGCCAGCAGGAAAAGCGGGGAAGAGACCCAGTACTTC
TRBJ2-2,TRBV14,TRBD1,.,CASSQRNQGDNGELFF,TGTGCCAGCAGCCAACGTAACCAGGGGGATAACGGGGAGCTGTTTTTT
TRBJ1-1,TRBV7-9,.,.,CASSSWDSKNTEAFF,TGTGCCAGCAGCTCTTGGGACTCTAAGAACACTGAAGCTTTCTTT
TRBJ2-3,TRBV28,.,.,CASSGASGDIEPDTQYF,TGTGCCAGCAGTGGGGCCTCCGGAGACATAGAACCAGATACGCAGTATTTT
TRBJ1-2,TRBV29-1,.,medium-sized,CSVLEDYGYTF,TGCAGCGTCTTAGAGGACTATGGCTACACCTTC
TRBJ1-1,TRBV12-3/TRBV12-4,.,.,CASSLQGSTEAFF,TGTGCCAGCAGCCTACAGGGCAGCACTGAAGCTTTCTTT
TRBJ1-5,TRBV28,.,.,CATLEQGSFGQPQHF,TGTGCCACTTTGGAGCAGGGCTCGTTCGGGCAGCCCCAGCATTTT
TRBJ2-7,TRBV10-3,TRBD2,.,CAISESVFLRDYHHYEQYF,TGTGCCATCAGTGAGTCAGTTTTCCTCCGGGACTATCACCACTACGAGCAGTACTTC
TRBJ2-1,TRBV6-1,TRBD2,.,CASSETSGGYNEQFF,TGTGCCAGCAGTGAAACTAGCGGGGGATACAATGAGCAGTTCTTC
TRBJ1-2,TRBV10-2,TRBD1,.,CASSAGQEVYGYTF,TGCGCCAGCAGCGCCGGACAGGAGGTCTATGGCTACACCTTC
TRBJ1-1,TRBV28,.,.,CASTGRNTEAFF,TGTGCCAGCACGGGTCGGAACACTGAAGCTTTCTTT
TRBJ2-1,TRBV19,TRBD1,.,CASRDRATNEQFF,TGTGCCAGTCGGGACAGGGCTACCAATGAGCAGTTCTTC
TRBJ2-7,TRBV14,.,.,CASSQVRFYEQYF,TGTGCCAGCAGCCAAGTCAGATTCTACGAGCAGTACTTC
TRBJ2-7,TRBV27,TRBD1,.,CASSLGSWDSYEQYF,TGTGCCAGCAGTTTAGGCTCCTGGGACAGCTACGAGCAGTACTTC
TRBJ2-2,TRBV7-6,.,once,CASSFTETGELFF,TGTGCCAGCAGCTTCACGGAGACCGGGGAGCTGTTTTTT
TRBJ2-7,TRBV5-6,TRBD2,few,CASSFRTSGGVDPYEQYF,TGTGCCAGCAGCTTCCGGACTAGCGGGGGGGTGGATCCCTACGAGCAGTACTTC
TRBJ1-2,TRBV12-3/TRBV12-4,TRBD1,.,CASATGVLYGYTF,TGTGCCAGCGCGACAGGGGTACTTTATGGCTACACCTTC
TRBJ2-5,TRBV18,TRBD1,.,CASSLDRAVETQYF,TGTGCCAGCTCATTGGACAGGGCGGTTGAGACCCAGTACTTC
TRBJ2-4,TRBV29-1,TRBD1,.,CSVKTGAKAKNIQYF,TGCAGCGTTAAAACAGGGGCCAAAGCCAAAAACATTCAGTACTTC
TRBJ2-1,TRBV15,TRBD1,.,CATRMGQGSNNEQFF,TGTGCCACCAGGATGGGACAGGGGTCAAACAATGAGCAGTTCTTC
TRBJ1-2,TRBV6-5,.,.,CASRPDSWANYGYTF,TGTGCCAGCAGGCCAGACAGCTGGGCTAACTATGGCTACACCTTC
TRBJ1-2,TRBV12-5,.,.,CASGSGRQFAGYTF,TGTGCTAGTGGTTCTGGAAGACAGTTCGCGGGCTACACCTTC
TRBJ2-7,TRBV10-1,TRBD2,few,CASSDYTSADEQYF,TGCGCCAGCAGTGACTATACTAGCGCGGACGAGCAGTACTTC
TRBJ1-1,TRBV18,.,once,CASSPGAEAFF,TGTGCCAGCTCACCGGGCGCTGAAGCTTTCTTT
TRBJ1-3,TRBV11-2,TRBD1,.,CASSLGTGLIHYSGNTIYF,TGTGCCAGCAGCTTAGGGACAGGATTGATTCATTACTCTGGAAACACCATATATTTT
TRBJ2-2,TRBV18,.,.,CASSPDTSGELFF,TGTGCCAGCTCACCAGATACTTCCGGGGAGCTGTTTTTT
TRBJ2-1,TRBV24-1,TRBD1,.,CATSETGTGSSYNEQFF,TGTGCCACCAGTGAGACCGGGACAGGGAGCTCCTACAATGAGCAGTTCTTC
TRBJ2-7,TRBV7-3,.,.,CASSQGWSGEQYF,TGTGCCAGCAGCCAGGGTTGGTCCGGCGAGCAGTACTTC
TRBJ1-1,TRBV7-8,.,.,CASSRDFFSSTEAFF,TGTGCCAGCAGCCGAGACTTTTTCTCAAGCACTGAAGCTTTCTTT
TRBJ2-2,TRBV28,.,.,CASSFSGSGVTGELFF,TGTGCCAGCAGTTTTTCGGGAAGCGGAGTTACCGGGGAGCTGTTTTTT
TRBJ2-7,TRBV5-1,.,.,CASSLLGLAYEQYF,TGCGCCAGCAGCTTGCTAGGTTTGGCCTACGAGCAGTACTTC
TRBJ2-2,TRBV11-3,.,.,CASSPQGNTGELFF,TGTGCCAGCAGCCCCCAGGGGAACACCGGGGAGCTGTTTTTT
TRBJ1-5,TRBV12-5,.,.,CASGASGTHSNQPQHF,TGTGCTAGTGGTGCTTCCGGGACTCATAGCAATCAGCCCCAGCATTTT
TRBJ2-4,TRBV28,TRBD2,.,CASSGLAGLKNIQYF,TGTGCCAGCAGTGGACTAGCGGGGCTCAAAAACATTCAGTACTTC